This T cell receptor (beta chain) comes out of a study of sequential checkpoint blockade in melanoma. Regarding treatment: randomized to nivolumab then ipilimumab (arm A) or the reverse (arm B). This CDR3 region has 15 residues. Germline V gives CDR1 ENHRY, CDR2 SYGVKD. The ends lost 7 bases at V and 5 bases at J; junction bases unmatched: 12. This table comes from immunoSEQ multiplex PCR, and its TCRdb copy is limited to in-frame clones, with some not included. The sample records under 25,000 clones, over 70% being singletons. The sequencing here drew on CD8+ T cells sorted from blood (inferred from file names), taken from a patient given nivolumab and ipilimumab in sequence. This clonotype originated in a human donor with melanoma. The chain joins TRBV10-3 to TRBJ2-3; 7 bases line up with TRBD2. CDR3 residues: CAIKVSGNGKDTQYF. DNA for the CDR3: TGTGCCATCAAGGTCAGCGGGAATGGGAAAGATACGCAGTATTTT.